The T cell receptor beta chain under discussion was sequenced for a study of PD-L1 blockade in urothelial cancer. Study at large: Males with bladder-origin urothelial cancer made up about nine tenths of the roughly 29 patients.

As to time point: pretreatment peripheral blood. Spiking of synthetic TCR analog templates was performed in each PCR. Profiled with immunoSEQ multiplex PCR; TCRdb holds only in-frame clones, not every one. The sample holds 38,000 or so clones; 85% are singletons and the top ten take over 12%. The CDR3 sequence is 12 residues long. Germline CDR1 and CDR2: ENHRY and SYGVKD. V was pared by 0 bases and J by 9 bases, with 6 bases between. The TCR sequence derives from a man older than 75 with urothelial cancer. The rearrangement links TRBV10-3 to TRBJ2-1; TRBD1 is a possible D gene (5 bases). Sequencing was performed on PBMCs, taken around atezolizumab (anti-PD-L1) treatment. CDR3 sequence: CAISESRGEQFF. In DNA, the CDR3 is TGTGCCATCAGTGAGTCAAGGGGTGAGCAGTTCTTC.